These 27 T cell receptor beta chains were all obtained from the same sample, sequenced in a study of cytomegalovirus exposure and HLA in healthy donors (dated 2017 in TCRdb). The library relied on the immunoSEQ multiplex PCR assay. For the multiplex PCR, a mixture combining 60 forward primers for TCR Vbeta segments and 13 reverse primers for TCR Jbeta segments was used. TCRdb holds this immuneACCESS table with in-frame rearrangements only. Some clones are missing; in checked studies, unresolved V genes explain under half, and the rest has no known cause. The sample yields about 100,000 clones; 84% were counted once. Clones ranked in the top ten supply more than 1% of the sample. The source material was PBMCs. The receptors originated from a woman aged 18-29 years in good health and CMV-seronegative.

The chain links TRBV9 to TRBJ2-3, with 7 bases identical to TRBD2. Germline CDR1 SGDLS, CDR2 YYNGEE. The trim removed 3 bases at V and 6 bases at J, leaving 10 bases unmatched. CDR3 length equals 15 residues. In nucleotides, the CDR3 is TGTGCCAGCAGCGCCGGGGCCACTAGCGTTGATACGCAGTATTTT. This encodes CASSAGATSVDTQYF.

The chain employs TRBV5-4 and TRBJ1-6; tentative D call: TRBD1 (5 bases). This CDR3 is 14 amino acids long. Germline V gene lookup returns CDR1 SGHNT and CDR2 YYREEE (reference sequence). V dropped 10 bases and J dropped 7 bases, with 18 bases sitting between them. The CDR3 protein is CAQSEGLQNSPLHF. DNA for the CDR3: TGTGCCCAATCCGAGGGACTACAAAATTCACCCCTCCACTTT.

The V and J genes are TRBV19 and TRBJ1-1; no clear D gene. The CDR3 is made up of 15 amino acids. Germline V lookup: CDR1 LNHDA, CDR2 SQIVND (reference sequence). V shed 7 bases and J shed 6 bases, with 21 bases lying between them. CDR3 amino acids: CASTRGWEGVSEAFF. In nucleotides, the CDR3 is TGTGCCAGTACCCGAGGTTGGGAGGGCGTATCTGAAGCTTTCTTT.

This chain uses TRBV5-4 with TRBJ2-1; unclear D gene. Germline loops: CDR1 SGHNT, CDR2 YYREEE (reference sequence). Between the trimmed V and J ends, which lost 4 bases and 5 bases, there was a span of 4 bases. There are 11 residues in the CDR3. The DNA of the CDR3 is TGTGCCAGCAGCACTAACAATGAGCAGTTCTTC. The encoded protein is CASSTNNEQFF.

V usage is TRBV28 and J usage is TRBJ2-1, with 10 bases matching TRBD1. V lost 6 bases to trimming and J lost 8 bases; unmatched junction nucleotides: 4. CDR1 and CDR2 (germline): MDHEN, SYDVKM. The CDR3 spans 13 residues. Here the CDR3 DNA reads TGTGCCAGCAGGACAGGGGGCAGGGATGAGCAGTTCTTC. The encoded protein is CASRTGGRDEQFF.

The J gene is TRBJ1-2, the V gene TRBV14, with TRBD1 as a possible D gene (6 bases). The CDR3 is made up of 15 amino acids. Germline CDR1 reads SGHDN; CDR2 reads FVKESK. V was clipped by 4 bases and J by 4 bases, with 16 bases between them. The CDR3 DNA sequence: TGTGCCAGCAGCCTCGACAGGCATCGGTTCTATGGCTACACCTTC. It encodes CASSLDRHRFYGYTF.

J is TRBJ1-5 and V is TRBV30; D is perhaps TRBD1 (5 bases). CDR1 GTSNPN and CDR2 SVGIG come from the germline V gene (reference sequence). The CDR3 is 16 amino acids. The V end was cut by 1 base, the J end by 2 bases, with 15 bases between. The CDR3 loop reads CAWSAGGRGGNQPQHF. The CDR3 DNA sequence: TGTGCCTGGAGTGCTGGGGGGAGGGGCGGCAATCAGCCCCAGCATTTT.

The chain couples TRBV9 to TRBJ2-3, with D perhaps TRBD2 (6 bases). Trimming removed 4 bases at V and 4 bases at J, with 13 bases between. CDR1 and CDR2 from the germline V gene are SGDLS and YYNGEE. The CDR3 contains 14 residues. The DNA for the CDR3 is TGTGCCAGCAGCCCGTGGGGAGGTGCAGATACGCAGTATTTT. It is translated as CASSPWGGADTQYF.

CDR3 DNA sequence: TGTGCCAGCAGCCAACAGGGAAGGAATGAGCAGTTCTTC. Its protein is CASSQQGRNEQFF. The chain couples TRBV28 to TRBJ2-1, with a weak D call TRBD1 (6 bases). Trimming left V 6 bases short and J 7 bases short, with 13 bases between. This CDR3 is built from 13 residues. CDR1 and CDR2 (germline): MDHEN, SYDVKM.

The chain employs TRBV11-2 and TRBJ1-5; D not resolved. There are 13 residues in the CDR3. V gave up 2 bases and J gave up 5 bases, with 7 bases separating them. Germline V gene lookup returns CDR1 SGHAT and CDR2 FQNNGV. The CDR3 nucleotides are TGTGCCAGCAGCTTACAGTTCGATCAGCCCCAGCATTTT. This translates into CASSLQFDQPQHF. The full variable domain, rest sourced from reference TRBV11-2 and TRBJ1-5, is EAGVAQSPRYKIIEKRQSVAFWCNPISGHATLYWYQQILGQGPKLLIQFQNNGVVDDSQLPKDRFSAERLKGVDSTLKIQPAKLEDSAVYLCASSLQFDQPQHFGDGTRLSIL.

The chain employs TRBV28 and TRBJ2-1; the match to TRBD2 covers 13 bases. V lost 6 bases and J lost 1; bases outside the gene matches: 15. Germline loops: CDR1 MDHEN, CDR2 SYDVKM. This CDR3 region has 20 residues. The CDR3 here is CASRPLTKILAGGSYNEQFF. The DNA of the CDR3 is TGTGCCAGCAGGCCTCTAACCAAGATACTAGCGGGGGGGTCCTACAATGAGCAGTTCTTC.

This chain uses TRBV27 with TRBJ2-5; 9 nucleotides agree with TRBD2. This CDR3 is 15 amino acids long. Germline-derived CDR1 and CDR2 are MNHEY and SMNVEV (reference sequence). Trimming cost V 5 bases and J 9 bases; bases outside gene matches: 13. CDR3 protein: CASSPVREGSSAQYF. CDR3 nucleotide sequence: TGTGCCAGCAGTCCGGTGCGGGAGGGCTCGTCGGCCCAGTACTTC.

Concerning this clone itself: The junction departs from the called germline gene at one end, perhaps through a read error. The CDR3 region is CSSTISDRMGGYTF. The CDR3 DNA reads TGTTCCAGTACAATTTCGGACAGGATGGGCGGCTACACCTTC. The chain employs TRBV7-9 and TRBJ1-2, with 7 bases lining up with TRBD1. Germline values: CDR1 SEHNR, CDR2 FQNEAQ (reference sequence). The CDR3 runs to 14 residues.

This clone was recorded only once. V is TRBV28 and J is TRBJ2-5, with D possibly being TRBD1 (5 bases). The germline V gene encodes CDR1 MDHEN and CDR2 SYDVKM. Trimming left V 0 bases short and J 1 base short, with 9 bases between. The CDR3 spans 15 residues. The CDR3 sequence is CASSLWTAGQETQYF. CDR3 DNA sequence: TGTGCCAGCAGTTTATGGACAGCAGGCCAAGAGACCCAGTACTTC.

This chain connects TRBV28 to TRBJ2-5; 12 nucleotides match TRBD1. The closer fit of TRBJ2-7 to the DNA end suggests the J call may be wrong. The germline gives CDR1 MDHEN, CDR2 SYDVKM. The CDR3 is made up of 14 amino acids. CDR3 region: CASSWDRGLREQYF. The CDR3 region has the DNA TGTGCCAGCAGTTGGGACAGGGGGCTTCGCGAGCAGTACTTC.

The rearrangement uses TRBV19 and TRBJ2-7; perhaps TRBD1 as D (6 bases). The CDR3 is made up of 14 amino acids. Germline loops: CDR1 LNHDA, CDR2 SQIVND (reference sequence). V was cut by 6 bases and J by 6 bases, with 18 bases left in between. CDR3 in DNA: TGTGCCAGTAGCCCACAGGGTCGAGGGGCCGAGCAGTACTTC. It codes for CASSPQGRGAEQYF. Using reference TRBV19 and TRBJ2-7 for the parts outside the CDR3, the full variable domain is DGGITQSPKYLFRKEGQNVTLSCEQNLNHDAMYWYRQDPGQGLRLIYYSQIVNDFQKGDIAEGYSVSREKKESFPLTVTSAQKNPTAFYLCASSPQGRGAEQYFGPGTRLTVT.

This sequence joins TRBV30 and TRBJ2-2; D is unresolved. CDR3 length: 13 residues. The germline CDR1 and CDR2 sequences are GTSNPN and SVGIG (reference sequence). V dropped 0 bases and J dropped 7 bases, with 9 bases sitting between them. The CDR3 loop reads CAWSVTAVGELFF. The CDR3 DNA follows: TGTGCCTGGAGTGTAACGGCGGTCGGGGAGCTGTTTTTT.

On this clone itself: The junction differs from germline at one of its ends, possibly a read error. This chain joins TRBV7-9 and TRBJ2-4; no definite D call. The CDR3 contains 11 residues. Germline values: CDR1 SEHNR, CDR2 FQNEAQ (reference sequence). The CDR3 reads CSSSLGPIQYF. The DNA of the CDR3 is TGTTCCAGCAGCTTAGGGCCCATTCAGTACTTC.

V and J are TRBV19 and TRBJ1-6, with TRBD1 matching 9 bases. J was trimmed by 6 bases and V by 6 bases; bases with no gene match: 6. Germline values: CDR1 LNHDA, CDR2 SQIVND (reference sequence). This CDR3 has 15 amino acids. The DNA of the CDR3 is TGTGCCAGTAGCAGGGACAGGGCTGGTAATTCACCCCTCCACTTT. Protein: CASSRDRAGNSPLHF.

This clone was picked up one time. This chain uses TRBV7-8 with TRBJ2-7, with 7 bases identical to TRBD2. The CDR3 covers 14 residues. The junction had 8 bases not matched to a gene; V was cut back by 5 bases and J by 4 bases. Germline V gene lookup returns CDR1 SGHVS and CDR2 FQNEAQ. The CDR3 reads CASSPKRGRYEQYF. The CDR3 DNA follows: TGTGCCAGCAGCCCCAAGCGGGGAAGGTACGAGCAGTACTTC.

This rearrangement joins TRBV10-1 to TRBJ2-3; 7 bases match TRBD1. CDR1 and CDR2 from the germline V gene are WNHNN and SYGVQD (reference sequence). This CDR3 has 14 amino acids. Trimming cost V 7 bases and J 2 bases; bases outside gene matches: 6. The CDR3 region has the DNA TGCGCCAGCACCCTGGACAGGTACACAGATACGCAGTATTTT. As protein: CASTLDRYTDTQYF.

The chain recombines TRBV7-9 with TRBJ1-5; tentative D call: TRBD1 (5 bases). Germline V gene data show CDR1 as SEHNR and CDR2 as FQNEAQ (reference sequence). Trimming removed 5 bases at V and 4 bases at J, with 15 bases between. The CDR3 extends over 15 amino acids. CDR3 amino acids: CASSPYTGGNQPQHF. DNA of the CDR3: TGTGCCAGCAGCCCCTATACCGGGGGGAATCAGCCCCAGCATTTT. Supplemented by reference TRBV7-9 and TRBJ1-5, the full variable domain reads DTGVSQNPRHKITKRGQNVTFRCDPISEHNRLYWYRQTLGQGPEFLTYFQNEAQLEKSRLLSDRFSAERPKGSFSTLEIQRTEQGDSAMYLCASSPYTGGNQPQHFGDGTRLSIL.

The V and J genes are TRBV9 and TRBJ1-1, with a weak D call TRBD1 (6 bases). The germline V gene encodes CDR1 SGDLS and CDR2 YYNGEE. The length of the CDR3 is 14 residues. Trimming cost V 0 bases and J 5 bases, with 11 bases left between them. CDR3: CASSVVLRGTEAFF. The DNA of the CDR3 is TGTGCCAGCAGCGTAGTTCTGAGGGGGACTGAAGCTTTCTTT. Full variable domain (outside the CDR3, taken from reference TRBV9 and TRBJ1-1): DSGVTQTPKHLITATGQRVTLRCSPRSGDLSVYWYQQSLDQGLQFLIQYYNGEERAKGNILERFSAQQFPDLHSELNLSSLELGDSALYFCASSVVLRGTEAFFGQGTRLTVV.

The chain is built from TRBV27 and TRBJ1-2; D is perhaps TRBD1 (5 bases). Trimming left V 6 bases short and J 4 bases short, with 12 bases between. The length of the CDR3 is 13 residues. Germline lookup yields CDR1 MNHEY and CDR2 SMNVEV (reference sequence). The CDR3 DNA follows: TGTGCCAGCAGGGGACGGGGACTCTATGGCTACACCTTC. Translating it yields CASRGRGLYGYTF.

The V call is TRBV9, the J call TRBJ2-3; 12 nucleotides agree with TRBD2. V lost 3 bases and J lost 0; bases outside the gene matches: 5. This CDR3 contains 17 residues. Germline CDR1 is SGDLS and CDR2 is YYNGEE. The CDR3 nucleotides read TGTGCCAGCAGCGCCCGACTAGCGGGGGATAGCACAGATACGCAGTATTTT. It specifies CASSARLAGDSTDTQYF.

The rearrangement joins TRBV11-2 to TRBJ2-2; D remains ambiguous. Germline assignment: CDR1 SGHAT and CDR2 FQNNGV. V lost 5 bases to trimming and J lost 0 bases, with 4 bases between them. The CDR3 loop spans 13 amino acids. The CDR3 region is CASSPSNTGELFF. Written as DNA, the CDR3 is TGTGCCAGCAGCCCCTCGAACACCGGGGAGCTGTTTTTT.

The CDR3: CASSLVRGAEAFF. The CDR3 DNA reads TGTGCCAGCAGCTTAGTTAGAGGCGCTGAAGCTTTCTTT. The chain carries TRBV7-2 and TRBJ1-1; D unclear. The CDR3 contains 13 residues. Germline loops: CDR1 SGHTA, CDR2 FQGNSA. The V end was cut by 1 base, the J end by 6 bases, with 9 bases between.